This T cell receptor (beta chain) derives from a study of T cell repertoires in ileal Crohn's disease (dated by TCRdb to about 2019). About the investigation overall: Median disease duration was roughly 8.2 years, and approximately 34% of patients were identified as active smokers at the time of surgery. All patients had surgery for a complication: stricturing disease in roughly 61% and penetrating disease in about 39%. About half of the patients received postoperative therapy: ten to eleven received thiopurines and 15 to 20 received anti-TNF agents. Biopsies taken from the proximal margin of the surgical specimen were designated as MI samples. For commercial TCRB immunosequencing, approximately 500 nanograms of biopsy DNA were submitted for each sample. The TCR repertoire was analysed in some 53 patients with Crohn's disease drawn from a prospective multicentre cohort. The study ran alongside a multicentre cohort designed to identify predictors of early endoscopic recurrence after ileocolonic resection. Endoscopic postoperative recurrence was defined by a Rutgeerts score above i0. A total of about 170 mucosal samples from around 60 patients were sequenced, with samples obtained at several locations on the surgical specimen and at postoperative endoscopy.

From the cysteine through the phenylalanine, the CDR3 covers 13 amino acids. Just the 39-base CDR3 DNA is kept, in frame starting at base 1. Here V drops 4 bases and J drops 2 bases, and the junction holds 0 bases not matched to any gene. The germline V gene (reference sequence) specifies MNHEY as CDR1 and SMNVEV as CDR2. The paper's findings and limits, for the study overall: Only a subgroup of patients, of unstated size, had mucosal CD4 and CD8 T cells sorted and sequenced. Sorted CD8 T cells carried more high-frequency clones than CD4 T cells, suggesting mucosal expansions were mainly CD8. Patients who were active smokers at surgery had a significantly higher proportion of clonal expansions than non-smokers (around 26% vs 18%, p=0.02). Higher high-frequency clone percentages at surgery were associated with endoscopic recurrence; all patients with clonality above 26.8% (18/57) had recurrence.

Libraries were prepared through the immunoSEQ multiplex PCR assay. Adaptive Biotechnology amplified CDR3 regions from genomic DNA with a two-step multiplex PCR that controlled for amplification bias. Primers covering every V and J gene segment were used in the first PCR, while barcodes and Illumina adapters were added in the second PCR. CDR3 libraries were sequenced on an Illumina instrument. The paper's data handling went like this. The analysis used both the pipelines supplied by the vendor and custom analysis of the raw data in R/Bioconductor with R version 3.3.0. Clonality, which ranges from 0 to 1, was calculated as the inverse of the normalised Shannon entropy across all productive clones. High-frequency clones were defined as the repertoire share of the top 100 clones, retaining only clones passing a 95% confidence test. Overlap between samples was measured with the Morisita-Horn index, while repertoire diversity was measured with the Simpson index. TCRdb carries this immuneACCESS record with in-frame sequences only. Its versions omit some clonotypes, under half of them owing to an unresolved V gene in the studies checked, with the rest unexplained. V, J and clone size reflect that table, while D and trimming were determined from the DNA. In this sample the table shows about 4,000 clones, roughly 72% of which occur a single time. The top ten hold around 10% of the sample.

This specimen's time point label, interpreted: proximal margin of the surgical specimen (macroscopically non-inflamed). Adults with ileal or ileocolonic Crohn's disease and an indication for ileocolonic resection were eligible for inclusion. Whole ileal mucosal biopsies were kept frozen at -80 degrees C prior to DNA extraction. Genomic DNA was extracted from frozen whole biopsies using a TRizol-based method and was quantified with a NanoDrop 2000 spectrophotometer. A word on this clone: Its binding antigen is unknown. Base-call qualities are not available, and no considerably larger clone is one nucleotide away.

The sample was ileal tissue. The receptor comes from an adult with Crohn's disease. The chain is made from TRBV27 and TRBJ2-7; a stretch of 9 junction bases matches TRBD2. At the DNA level, the sequence is TGTGCCAGCAGTTCTAGCGGGACCTACGAGCAGTACTTC. Its translation is CASSSSGTYEQYF.